A single sample gave rise to the 32 T cell receptor beta chains below, sequenced in a study of cytomegalovirus exposure and HLA in healthy donors. PCR used 60 Vbeta primers and 13 Jbeta primers. The method was immunoSEQ multiplex PCR; TCRdb's version includes in-frame clones alone and lacks a portion of them. The sample has about 160,000 clones, approximately 86% seen once; the top ten hold approximately 2%. The sample comprised PBMCs. Every receptor here comes from a woman in her late teens or twenties in good health and CMV-seronegative.

The gene calls are TRBV19 and TRBJ2-5; TRBD2 might be the D (5 bases). CDR3 length equals 13 residues. V was shortened by 4 bases and J by 0 bases, with 6 bases between the two germline ends. Germline CDR1 LNHDA, CDR2 SQIVND (reference sequence). The CDR3 nucleotides read TGTGCCAGTAGTAGCGGGTACCAAGAGACCCAGTACTTC. Amino acids: CASSSGYQETQYF. Full variable domain (outside the CDR3, taken from reference TRBV19 and TRBJ2-5): DGGITQSPKYLFRKEGQNVTLSCEQNLNHDAMYWYRQDPGQGLRLIYYSQIVNDFQKGDIAEGYSVSREKKESFPLTVTSAQKNPTAFYLCASSSGYQETQYFGPGTRLLVL.

The chain has TRBV10-3 and TRBJ2-7, with TRBD2 as a possible D gene (5 bases). In germline, CDR1 is ENHRY, CDR2 SYGVKD. With 6 bases removed from V and 4 bases from J, the gap between germline ends came to 13 bases. The CDR3 is 13 amino acids. The CDR3, as DNA: TGTGCCATCAGCCGGGATCTCAGTTACGAGCAGTACTTC. Protein: CAISRDLSYEQYF.

The V gene is TRBV27, the J gene TRBJ1-6; D is possibly TRBD1 (6 bases). Trimming took off 4 bases at V and 10 bases at J, with 17 bases between the two ends. CDR3 length equals 15 residues. Germline V CDR1 and CDR2: MNHEY, SMNVEV (reference sequence). The DNA of the CDR3 is TGTGCCAGCAGTTACCAGGGGAAAGTTTGGTCACCCCTCCACTTT. It encodes CASSYQGKVWSPLHF.

The gene calls are TRBV30 and TRBJ1-1, with D unclear. Germline CDR1 reads GTSNPN; CDR2 reads SVGIG (reference sequence). V was clipped by 5 bases and J by 1 base, with 11 bases between them. CDR3 length equals 13 residues. CDR3 loop: CAWDARGNTEAFF. CDR3 coding DNA: TGTGCCTGGGACGCGCGGGGGAACACTGAAGCTTTCTTT.

The rearrangement joins TRBV7-6 to TRBJ2-5; 9 bases are a match to TRBD1. The V gene's germline CDR1 is SGHVS and CDR2 FNYEAQ. The CDR3 runs 15 residues. The V segment lost 4 bases and the J segment 4 bases; nucleotides outside the gene matches: 7. DNA of the CDR3: TGTGCCAGCAGCTGGCCCCGACAGGGGGGAGAGACCCAGTACTTC. This sequence encodes CASSWPRQGGETQYF.

This chain joins TRBV6-5 and TRBJ1-2; D possibly corresponds to TRBD1 (5 bases). The V end lost 2 bases, the J end lost 7 bases, and 11 bases lay between the germline ends. Per the germline V gene, CDR1 is MNHEY and CDR2 is SVGAGI. The CDR3 contains 13 residues. CDR3 bases: TGTGCCAGCAGTTACGGGGGGAGGGGTGGCTACACCTTC. It is translated as CASSYGGRGGYTF.

The J gene is TRBJ2-3, the V gene TRBV29-1; 12 bases match TRBD2. V shed 7 bases and J 1 base; nucleotides not matched to a gene: 0. This CDR3 has 13 amino acids. Per germline, CDR1 SQVTM and CDR2 ANQGSEA. The CDR3 reads CSGTSGGTDTQYF. DNA for the CDR3: TGCAGCGGGACTAGCGGGGGCACAGATACGCAGTATTTT.

The gene calls are TRBV28 and TRBJ2-2; D not resolved. The germline CDR1 and CDR2 sequences are MDHEN and SYDVKM. V gave up 7 bases and J gave up 7 bases, with 10 bases separating them. The CDR3 loop spans 12 amino acids. The CDR3 coding sequence is TGTGCCAGCACCTACCCGGGCGGGGAGCTGTTTTTT. Residues: CASTYPGGELFF.

The rearrangement uses TRBV6-5 and TRBJ1-5; TRBD1 aligns across 7 bases. This CDR3 comprises 14 residues. V dropped 6 bases and J dropped 3; count of bases not matched to a gene: 5. CDR1 and CDR2 from the germline V gene are MNHEY and SVGAGI. The CDR3 sequence: CASRGGTDNQPQHF. DNA of the CDR3: TGTGCCAGCAGGGGTGGGACAGACAATCAGCCCCAGCATTTT.

This sequence joins TRBV2 and TRBJ2-7, with TRBD2 identical over 9 bases. CDR3 length equals 14 residues. V dropped 4 bases and J dropped 4; count of bases not matched to a gene: 5. CDR1 is SNHLY, CDR2 FYNNEI, per germline. CDR3 residues: CASSVEAGGYEQYF. The CDR3 region has the DNA TGTGCCAGCAGTGTCGAGGCGGGAGGGTACGAGCAGTACTTC.

This chain's CDR3 is CASGLSRTSGGARNEQFF. CDR3 DNA: TGTGCTAGTGGTTTGTCCCGGACTAGCGGGGGGGCCAGGAATGAGCAGTTCTTC. The chain joins TRBV12-5 to TRBJ2-1; 15 bases map to TRBD2. The CDR3 has 18 amino acids. The trim removed 2 bases at V and 7 bases at J, leaving 9 bases unmatched. Per the germline V gene, CDR1 is LGHNT and CDR2 is FRNRAP.

The V gene is TRBV6-6, the J gene TRBJ1-1; D may be TRBD1 (5 bases). Germline V lookup: CDR1 MNHNY, CDR2 SVGAGI (reference sequence). The CDR3 consists of 13 residues. Trimming cost V 0 bases and J 7 bases, with 9 bases left between them. The CDR3 loop reads CASSYSVGLEAFF. In DNA form, the CDR3 reads TGTGCCAGCAGTTACTCCGTGGGGCTTGAAGCTTTCTTT.

This clone has a single count. The gene calls are TRBV19 and TRBJ1-5; TRBD1 matches 8 bases. The CDR3 extends over 12 amino acids. J was trimmed by 7 bases and V by 6 bases; bases with no gene match: 2. Germline values: CDR1 LNHDA, CDR2 SQIVND (reference sequence). Written as DNA, the CDR3 is TGTGCCAGTAGGGACAGGGAGCAGCCCCAGCATTTT. It is translated as CASRDREQPQHF.

This rearrangement joins TRBV2 to TRBJ2-7; 10 nucleotides line up with TRBD2. In germline, CDR1 is SNHLY, CDR2 FYNNEI. V was pared by 0 bases and J by 6 bases, with 5 bases of the junction left unmatched. This CDR3 has 15 residues. The CDR3 nucleotides read TGTGCCAGCAGTGAAGCGCGTCTAGCGGGAGTCGAGCAGTACTTC. Its protein is CASSEARLAGVEQYF.

The CDR3 is CASTPNGQGSSPLHF. The CDR3 DNA is TGCGCCAGCACCCCGAATGGGCAGGGCAGTTCACCCCTCCACTTT. V is TRBV5-1 and J is TRBJ1-6; tentative D call: TRBD1 (5 bases). The CDR3 consists of 15 residues. Trimming took 6 bases from V and 9 from J, leaving 19 bases between them. Germline lookup yields CDR1 SGHRS and CDR2 YFSETQ.

The chain carries TRBV10-3 and TRBJ2-7, with 9 bases aligning to TRBD2. CDR1 and CDR2 from the germline V gene are ENHRY and SYGVKD. The CDR3 runs to 15 residues. V was clipped by 4 bases and J by 4 bases; unmatched bases: 8. This chain's CDR3 is CAISATGTSLYEQYF. CDR3 in DNA: TGTGCCATCAGTGCGACCGGGACTAGCCTTTACGAGCAGTACTTC.

The chain's CDR3 is CASRFKRGLMKEQFF. CDR3 nucleotides: TGTGCCAGCAGGTTCAAAAGGGGACTGATGAAGGAGCAGTTCTTC. The V and J genes are TRBV5-6 and TRBJ2-1, with a possible D match to TRBD2 (6 bases). The CDR3 is made up of 15 amino acids. Trimming stripped 5 bases from V and 10 bases from J, with 22 bases between. CDR1 and CDR2 from the germline V gene are SGHDT and YYEEEE.

This clone was seen more than once but under ten times. CDR3 DNA sequence: TGTGCCAGCAGCAAAGGAGGGAGTCCAGAAGCTTTCTTT. Protein sequence: CASSKGGSPEAFF. The V call is TRBV21-1, the J call TRBJ1-1. TRBV21-1 is designated a pseudogene. This CDR3 has 13 residues.

This sequence joins TRBV5-1 and TRBJ2-6, with 9 bases lining up with TRBD1. CDR3 length: 16 residues. From germline, CDR1 is SGHRS and CDR2 YFSETQ. V trimming: 5 bases; J trimming: 1 base; junction bases outside the gene matches: 4. This chain's CDR3 is CASRPTGGSGANVLTF. CDR3 DNA sequence: TGCGCCAGCAGGCCGACAGGGGGGTCTGGGGCCAACGTCCTGACTTTC.

This chain uses TRBV18 with TRBJ2-7, with 11 bases matching TRBD2. With V trimmed by 5 bases and J by 4 bases, 10 bases remained unmatched. This CDR3 is 16 amino acids long. From germline, CDR1 is KGHSH and CDR2 LQKENI. The CDR3 region is CASSSLTASGRYEQYF. CDR3 DNA: TGTGCCAGCTCATCACTGACGGCTAGCGGGAGGTACGAGCAGTACTTC.

CDR3 region: CASSSLAGGSYEQYF. DNA of the CDR3: TGTGCCAGTAGTTCACTAGCGGGGGGATCCTACGAGCAGTACTTC. The gene calls are TRBV19 and TRBJ2-7; 12 bases match TRBD2. The germline V gene encodes CDR1 LNHDA and CDR2 SQIVND (reference sequence). The CDR3 is 15 residues long. V was pared by 5 bases and J by 1 base, with 3 bases of the junction left unmatched.

The rearrangement joins TRBV29-1 to TRBJ1-2; D might be TRBD1 (5 bases). V shed 5 bases and J shed 3 bases, with 10 bases lying between them. CDR1 and CDR2 (germline): SQVTM, ANQGSEA. This CDR3 comprises 12 residues. The CDR3 region has the DNA TGCAGCGTTCTAACAGGTGACTATGGCTACACCTTC. Its protein product is CSVLTGDYGYTF.

The chain combines TRBV7-8 with TRBJ2-3; TRBD2 matches at 8 bases. Germline V gene lookup returns CDR1 SGHVS and CDR2 FQNEAQ. The CDR3 contains 17 residues. Trimming at V came to 1 base and at J to 3 bases, leaving 9 bases not matched to a gene. The CDR3 coding sequence is TGTGCCAGCAGCTTAGTGACGGCGGGAGGACAAACAGATACGCAGTATTTT. It yields the protein CASSLVTAGGQTDTQYF.

The V and J genes are TRBV4-2 and TRBJ2-2; D is possibly TRBD2 (5 bases). With 3 bases removed from V and 5 bases from J, the gap between germline ends came to 16 bases. Germline V gives CDR1 LGHNA, CDR2 YNFKEQ. This CDR3 contains 16 residues. The CDR3 DNA is TGTGCCAGCAGCCACAACCTAGGAGGAGGAACCGGGGAGCTGTTTTTT. Its translation: CASSHNLGGGTGELFF.

The rearrangement uses TRBV29-1 and TRBJ2-5; D ambiguous. CDR1 is SQVTM and CDR2 is ANQGSEA in the germline V gene. V was pared by 7 bases and J by 10 bases, with 13 bases between. The CDR3 is made up of 10 amino acids. The CDR3 DNA is TGCAGCGCAATGGCAGAGGTCCAGTACTTC. This codes for CSAMAEVQYF. The variable domain in full, completed from reference TRBV29-1 and TRBJ2-5, reads SAVISQKPSRDICQRGTSLTIQCQVDSQVTMMFWYRQQPGQSLTLIATANQGSEATYESGFVIDKFPISRPNLTFSTLTVSNMSPEDSSIYLCSAMAEVQYFGPGTRLLVL.

V and J are TRBV6-5 and TRBJ1-2; 8 bases match TRBD1. Germline-derived CDR1 and CDR2 are MNHEY and SVGAGI. V lost 3 bases to trimming and J lost 4 bases; unmatched junction nucleotides: 4. The length of the CDR3 is 14 residues. Written as DNA, the CDR3 is TGTGCCAGCAGTTATCGGGACAGGATCTATGGCTACACCTTC. Encoded protein: CASSYRDRIYGYTF.

J is TRBJ2-1 and V is TRBV2, with 7 bases aligning to TRBD1. Germline V gene data show CDR1 as SNHLY and CDR2 as FYNNEI. The junction had 8 bases not matched to a gene; V was cut back by 7 bases and J by 5 bases. The CDR3 spans 14 residues. The CDR3 DNA sequence: TGTGCCAGCACTACGGGACAGACAAACAATGAGCAGTTCTTC. It codes for CASTTGQTNNEQFF.

This chain connects TRBV29-1 to TRBJ1-1; TRBD1 agrees at 9 bases. The CDR3 totals 15 residues. The V and J ends lost 4 bases and 3 bases, in that order; junction bases with no gene match: 9. In germline, CDR1 is SQVTM, CDR2 ANQGSEA. In nucleotides, the CDR3 is TGCAGCGTTGCCCAACCGGGACAGGGCGACACTGAAGCTTTCTTT. Encoded protein: CSVAQPGQGDTEAFF.

The chain recombines TRBV6-5 with TRBJ2-1, with 9 bases lining up with TRBD2. This CDR3 has 13 amino acids. CDR1 and CDR2 (germline): MNHEY, SVGAGI. The V segment lost 8 bases and the J segment 9 bases; nucleotides outside the gene matches: 8. The CDR3 here is CASRRGGAFEQFF. In nucleotides, the CDR3 is TGTGCCAGCCGCCGCGGGGGGGCATTTGAGCAGTTCTTC.

The V and J genes are TRBV7-3 and TRBJ2-2; D is unclear. With 2 bases removed from V and 11 bases from J, the gap between germline ends came to 9 bases. The CDR3 contains 12 residues. Germline CDR1 SGHTA, CDR2 FQGTGA. In DNA, the CDR3 is TGTGCCAGCAGCTTAGTCGACTCTGAGCTGTTTTTT. Its translation is CASSLVDSELFF.

This chain joins TRBV7-2 and TRBJ2-3, with 10 bases lining up with TRBD2. J lost 3 bases, V lost 5 bases, and 5 bases had no gene match. CDR1 SGHTA and CDR2 FQGNSA come from the germline V gene. The CDR3 runs to 15 residues. CDR3 protein: CASSPLAGATDTQYF. CDR3 nucleotides: TGTGCCAGCAGCCCCCTAGCGGGGGCGACAGATACGCAGTATTTT.

With regard to this clone: At the DNA level, this CDR3 is encoded by other sequences in the same sample as well. The CDR3 DNA sequence: TGTGCCAGCAGTGCTGACAGACCCTACGAGCAGTACTTC. Amino acid sequence: CASSADRPYEQYF. The chain couples TRBV6-1 to TRBJ2-7; the D gene is possibly TRBD1 (5 bases). CDR3 length equals 13 residues. Germline V CDR1 and CDR2: MNHNS, SASEGT. Trimming removed 4 bases at V and 2 bases at J, with 9 bases between.